The T cell receptor (beta chain) described here comes from a study of cytomegalovirus exposure and HLA in healthy donors. The wider study: In a previous analysis, 117 million unique TCR beta sequences were found from 170 million or so T cells. Notes on the study in general: Most sequenced TCRs were rare (though some public TCRs occurred in many donors). Several of the most significant clusters appeared, in a later analysis, to be linked to common viral pathogens.

This PCR relied on a set of 60 Vbeta primers and 13 Jbeta primers. Method: immunoSEQ multiplex PCR; TCRdb's copy keeps in-frame clones and lacks some. The profile shows 140,000 or so clones, roughly 70% of them singletons. With regard to this clone: Its antigen is undetermined.

Sequenced: PBMCs. The receptor comes from a man aged 18 to 30 in good health and CMV-seropositive.

In DNA form, the CDR3 reads TGTGCCAGCAGTTTAAGAAGAGTGGCCCAATTCGGGAAGAACGGAAACACCATATATTTT. Translating it yields CASSLRRVAQFGKNGNTIYF. The gene calls are TRBV27 and TRBJ1-3, with D uncertain. The CDR3 sequence is 20 residues long. CDR1 is MNHEY, CDR2 SMNVEV, per germline (reference sequence). Trimming stripped 2 bases from V and 4 bases from J, with 27 bases between.